This T cell receptor beta chain was captured in a study of T cells in localized non-small cell lung cancer (dated by TCRdb to 2020 to 2021). For the study in its entirety: Comparing tumors with uninvolved tumor-adjacent lungs, the study looked at the T cell repertoires of around 250 patients with early-stage NSCLC. The cohort was made up of about 240 treatment-naive NSCLC patients whose localized lung tumors had been resected. A mean age of 66.3 years was recorded for the NSCLC patients, of whom 129 were male and about a hundred were female. Beyond this particular receptor, the publication reports: Since the design was exploratory, TCR variables were selected using unadjusted p-values with no false-discovery rate correction. A median of about 61 of the top 100 tumor clones turned up in the paired uninvolved adjacent lung, and 25 to 30 of those clones also ranked among the top 100 of that same adjacent lung. Because multi-region tumor sequencing was not done, intratumor heterogeneity could not be ruled out. Uninvolved tumor-adjacent lung showed the highest T cell clonality, higher than tumor, which suggests more focused antigenic responses in the adjacent lung. Higher blood T cell density associated with longer overall survival, while higher adjacent-lung clonality associated with shorter survival.

At diagnosis, peripheral blood, uninvolved tumor-adjacent lung and tumor were collected and were preserved as a mix of fresh-frozen and FFPE material. For TCR repertoire profiling, the blood samples were analyzed as peripheral blood mononuclear cells. The CDR3, from cysteine to phenylalanine, totals 13 residues. The kept DNA is CDR3 alone, 39 bases in frame from the first base. The germline V gene (reference sequence) specifies LNHDA as CDR1 and SQIVND as CDR2. V and J are truncated by 3 bases and 4 bases respectively, leaving an intervening sequence of 10 bases. As regards this clone: Its antigen is unknown. Nothing much larger sits one base from this clone, and base qualities are not available.

The immunoSEQ Assay was used to sequence TCR beta CDR3 regions from DNA. The authors' pipeline ran thus. To compute T cell density, TCR beta template counts were normalized to usable DNA, which was estimated by amplifying housekeeping genes. Richness was estimated with the preseqR package, extrapolating to 400,000 templates for PBMC samples and 120,000 templates for tissue samples. Clonality was defined as one minus Pielou's evenness. Tissue-enriched TCRs were identified through differential abundance testing performed on productive amino-acid clonotypes, with a minimum total count of 5 and an alpha of 0.1. The Jaccard Index and the Morisita Overlap Index were used to measure repertoire overlap between compartments. GLIPH grouped TCR beta CDR3s together with public tetramer-defined viral CDR3s, and a viral motif had to include at least three viral sequences and also show V-gene enrichment. TCRdb limited this immuneACCESS table to in-frame rearrangements with V and J called. A share of clones is missing; checked studies link under half to unresolved V genes, and the rest is unexplained. That table furnishes V, J and clone size, whereas the DNA furnished D and trimming. Counted in this sample were roughly 23,000 clones; roughly nine tenths of them appeared once. The top ten clonotypes cover more than 10% of the sample.

Sequences were derived from peripheral blood, sampled before any cancer treatment. The sequence was collected from a male donor older than 55 with stage I lung adenocarcinoma. Here the chain combines TRBV19 and TRBJ2-7; D gene: possibly TRBD1, on 6 matching bases. CDR3 region: CASSIRGTYEQYF. At the DNA level, the sequence is TGTGCCAGTAGTATCAGGGGTACGTACGAGCAGTACTTC.